These 15 T cell receptor beta chains share one sample of origin, sequenced in a study of T-cell reconstitution after alpha-beta-depleted transplantation in children. Construction of the TCRbeta library involved unique molecular identifiers. TCRdb independently ran MiXCR on the PCR reads; one entry per CDR3 protein. The sample comprises 150,000 to 200,000 distinct CDR3 sequences, about 15% of which are singletons, and roughly an eighth rests with the top ten. The sequencing used PBMCs from the stem cell graft donor, collected from the stem cell graft. The receptors were sampled from a human donor who donated a stem cell graft to a child with acute lymphoblastic leukemia.

This clonotype was observed many times. The gene calls are TRBV12-3 or TRBV12-4 and TRBJ1-5; D is unclear. The CDR3 consists of 12 residues. V was clipped by 5 bases and J by 6 bases, with 8 bases between them. CDR3 in DNA: TGTGCCAGCAGTCCCCAAAGTCAGCCCCAGCATTTT. Translating gives CASSPQSQPQHF.

Comments on this clonotype: This may arise from a read error, as a much more abundant clone is one base away. J is TRBJ1-5 and V is TRBV27; D remains ambiguous. Per the germline V gene, CDR1 is MNHEY and CDR2 is SMNVEV (reference sequence). This CDR3 contains 14 residues. The CDR3: CASSPGVSNQPHHF. As DNA, the CDR3 is TGTGCCAGCAGTCCAGGAGTTAGCAATCAGCCCCATCATTTT.

Only one count was recorded for this clonotype. Just one base apart from a much larger clone, this may be a read error. The V call is TRBV24-1, the J call TRBJ1-5; a weak D match, TRBD1 (5 bases). Trimming removed 3 bases at V and 3 bases at J, with 17 bases between. Germline lookup yields CDR1 KGHDR and CDR2 SFDVKD. CDR3 length equals 17 residues. This CDR3 is CATSDGGRQWVNQPQHF. CDR3 nucleotides: TGTGCCACCAGTGATGGGGGGAGGCAGTGGGTCAATCAGCCCCAGCATTTT.

This clonotype was seen at least ten times. The genes are TRBV5-1 and TRBJ2-3; 14 bases line up with TRBD2. The CDR3 is 15 residues long. The V and J ends lost 5 bases and 5 bases, in that order; junction bases with no gene match: 4. The germline CDR1 and CDR2 sequences are SGHRS and YFSETQ. CDR3 DNA: TGCGCCAGCAGTTCCGGGACTAGCGGGAGAGATACGCAGTATTTT. Protein sequence: CASSSGTSGRDTQYF.

The rearrangement uses TRBV29-1 and TRBJ2-1; 9 positions agree with TRBD2. The germline CDR1 and CDR2 sequences are SQVTM and ANQGSEA. Trimming cost V 6 bases and J 9 bases; bases outside gene matches: 15. The CDR3 spans 15 residues. The CDR3 DNA reads as TGCAGCGTGGCCAGGGCGGGAGGGGCTCGGGGTGAGCAGTTCTTC. Amino acid sequence: CSVARAGGARGEQFF.

This clonotype has ten or more counts. V is TRBV27 and J is TRBJ2-7, with 12 positions matching TRBD2. Germline V gene lookup returns CDR1 MNHEY and CDR2 SMNVEV (reference sequence). V lost 3 bases and J lost 2; bases outside the gene matches: 5. The CDR3 extends over 16 amino acids. The CDR3 bases are TGTGCCAGCAGTTTTTCGACTAGCGGGAGACCCTACGAGCAGTACTTC. Amino acid sequence: CASSFSTSGRPYEQYF.

This clonotype showed up many times. The chain recombines TRBV6-1 with TRBJ2-1; 8 nucleotides match TRBD2. Germline trimming cut 2 bases from V and 0 bases from J; bases unmatched to any gene: 12. The CDR3 runs 19 residues. Germline V lookup: CDR1 MNHNS, CDR2 SASEGT. CDR3 sequence (DNA): TGTGCCAGCAGTGAAACATCTTCCTTAGCGGGGAGCTCCTACAATGAGCAGTTCTTC. Amino acids: CASSETSSLAGSSYNEQFF.

This clonotype was seen at least ten times. The chain is built from TRBV24-1 and TRBJ2-5; 11 positions match TRBD2. The CDR3 consists of 17 residues. With 4 bases clipped from V and 1 base from J, the junction kept 7 bases outside the gene matches. Germline loops: CDR1 KGHDR, CDR2 SFDVKD. The CDR3: CATSDSGSGRAQETQYF. CDR3 in DNA: TGTGCCACCAGTGACTCTGGTAGCGGGAGGGCCCAAGAGACCCAGTACTTC.

This clonotype appeared many times. The chain uses TRBV5-1 and TRBJ2-1, with TRBD2 matching 10 bases. Germline trimming cut 6 bases from V and 0 bases from J; bases unmatched to any gene: 9. Per the germline V gene, CDR1 is SGHRS and CDR2 is YFSETQ. The CDR3 covers 17 residues. The CDR3 DNA reads TGCGCCAGCACGGCTAGCGGGAGTTGGAGCTCCTACAATGAGCAGTTCTTC. Its translation is CASTASGSWSSYNEQFF.

In its sample, this clonotype was seen many times. This chain connects TRBV5-1 to TRBJ2-4; 9 bases map to TRBD1. Germline V gene lookup returns CDR1 SGHRS and CDR2 YFSETQ. J lost 7 bases, V lost 2 bases, and 4 bases had no gene match. CDR3 size: 14 residues. CDR3 DNA: TGCGCCAGCAGCTTAGACAGGGGGATTAACATTCAGTACTTC. The encoded protein is CASSLDRGINIQYF.

This clonotype was seen at least ten times. J is TRBJ1-2 and V is TRBV12-3 or TRBV12-4, with 7 bases matching TRBD1. The trim removed 3 bases at V and 5 bases at J, leaving 6 bases unmatched. CDR3 length equals 14 residues. In nucleotides, the CDR3 is TGTGCCAGCAGTTTGGAGGTACAGGGGTATGGCTACACCTTC. Protein sequence: CASSLEVQGYGYTF.

The chain has TRBV20-1 and TRBJ2-5, with 10 bases aligning to TRBD2. V lost 5 bases to trimming and J lost 4 bases; unmatched junction nucleotides: 7. Looked up from germline, CDR1 is DFQATT and CDR2 is SNEGSKA (reference sequence). This CDR3 spans 14 amino acids. CDR3 protein: CSAGSGGAGETQYF. The CDR3 DNA is TGCAGTGCTGGCAGCGGGGGGGCCGGAGAGACCCAGTACTTC.

V usage is TRBV28 and J usage is TRBJ2-5, with 9 bases fitting TRBD1. The junction had 12 bases not matched to a gene; V was cut back by 5 bases and J by 5 bases. Germline assignment: CDR1 MDHEN and CDR2 SYDVKM. The CDR3 loop spans 16 amino acids. Here the CDR3 DNA reads TGTGCCAGCAGTCTCCCGCGGGACAGGGTCGAGGAGACCCAGTACTTC. Its protein product is CASSLPRDRVEETQYF.

This clonotype was seen repeatedly, ten times or more. This sequence joins TRBV6-5 and TRBJ1-1; D gene uncertain. This CDR3 has 14 amino acids. Germline V gene sequence: CDR1 MNHEY, CDR2 SVGAGI. V dropped 7 bases and J dropped 0 bases, with 12 bases sitting between them. CDR3 residues: CASIRTNMNTEAFF. CDR3 bases: TGTGCCAGCATTCGCACCAACATGAACACTGAAGCTTTCTTT.

This clonotype came up many times. The chain carries TRBV6-1 and TRBJ2-7; 7 nucleotides align to TRBD1. Germline-derived CDR1 and CDR2 are MNHNS and SASEGT. The CDR3 covers 16 residues. The J segment lost 5 bases and the V segment lost 1 base, leaving 11 bases of the junction unmatched. The CDR3 protein is CASSEVPSGGKDEQYF. In nucleotides, the CDR3 is TGTGCCAGCAGTGAAGTACCCTCAGGGGGTAAGGACGAGCAGTACTTC.